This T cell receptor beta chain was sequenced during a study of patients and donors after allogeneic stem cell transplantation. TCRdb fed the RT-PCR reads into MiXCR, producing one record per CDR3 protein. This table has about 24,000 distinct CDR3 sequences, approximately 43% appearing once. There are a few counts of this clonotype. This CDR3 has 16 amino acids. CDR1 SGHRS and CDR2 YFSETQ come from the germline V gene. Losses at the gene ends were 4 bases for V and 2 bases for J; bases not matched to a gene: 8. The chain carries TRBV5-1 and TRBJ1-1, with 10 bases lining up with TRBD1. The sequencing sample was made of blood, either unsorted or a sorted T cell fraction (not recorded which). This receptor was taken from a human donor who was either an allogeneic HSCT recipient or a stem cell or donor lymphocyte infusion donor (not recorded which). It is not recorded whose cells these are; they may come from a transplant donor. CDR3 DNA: TGCGCCAGCAGCCCATTCGGACAGGGGGGAAACACTGAAGCTTTCTTT. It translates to CASSPFGQGGNTEAFF.